The 15 T cell receptor beta chains below come from one sample, sequenced in a study of T cell responses to AZD1222 COVID-19 vaccine. Measured with immunoSEQ multiplex PCR; TCRdb has only the in-frame clones, and not every one. The table includes 150,000 or so clones, about 88% detected once. This material consisted of peripheral blood, taken on day 0 of AZD1222 vaccination. These receptors came from an adult in good health.

The genes are TRBV7-2 and TRBJ1-5; tentative D call: TRBD1 (6 bases). The CDR3 loop spans 14 amino acids. V was trimmed by 5 bases and J by 2 bases, leaving 10 bases between them. Germline V lookup: CDR1 SGHTA, CDR2 FQGNSA. CDR3 in amino acids: CASSPRGGNQPQHF. In DNA, the CDR3 is TGTGCCAGCAGCCCAAGGGGGGGCAATCAGCCCCAGCATTTT.

V is TRBV13 and J is TRBJ1-6; D perhaps matches TRBD1 (6 bases). Trimming took off 4 bases at V and 1 base at J, with 14 bases between the two ends. This CDR3 is built from 17 residues. Germline V gives CDR1 PRHDT, CDR2 FYEKMQ (reference sequence). This chain's CDR3 is CASSSRGTRSYNSPLHF. For the CDR3, the DNA is TGTGCCAGCAGCTCCAGGGGAACCCGATCCTATAATTCACCCCTCCACTTT.

The chain employs TRBV28 and TRBJ1-5; D not certain. The CDR3 consists of 9 residues. Germline V gene data show CDR1 as MDHEN and CDR2 as SYDVKM. V lost 8 bases and J lost 9, with 5 bases in between. The CDR3, as DNA: TGTGCCAGCGGTCGGCCCCAGCATTTT. This translates into CASGRPQHF.

This clone was detected only once. The chain links TRBV6-5 to TRBJ1-2, with no clear D. This CDR3 region has 15 residues. Trimming shortened V by 0 bases and J by 0 bases, and 8 bases separated the two germline ends. Per the germline V gene, CDR1 is MNHEY and CDR2 is SVGAGI. Written as DNA, the CDR3 is TGTGCCAGCAGTTACTCGTTCAGCCCTAACTATGGCTACACCTTC. Its translation is CASSYSFSPNYGYTF.

The chain uses TRBV7-8 and TRBJ2-5; D might be TRBD1 (5 bases). Trimming took off 4 bases at V and 1 base at J, with 13 bases between the two ends. The CDR3 extends over 15 amino acids. Germline CDR1 SGHVS, CDR2 FQNEAQ. CDR3 DNA: TGTGCCAGCAGCTGGATGACGGACACCCAAGAGACCCAGTACTTC. It yields the protein CASSWMTDTQETQYF.

This chain connects TRBV28 to TRBJ2-3; weak D call: TRBD2 (6 bases). The CDR3 loop spans 14 amino acids. Trimming removed 3 bases at V and 6 bases at J, with 13 bases between. Germline loops: CDR1 MDHEN, CDR2 SYDVKM. CDR3 residues: CASSFGGAGDTQYF. The CDR3, as DNA: TGTGCCAGCAGTTTCGGAGGGGCAGGGGATACGCAGTATTTT.

The chain links TRBV9 to TRBJ2-3; no definite D call. Germline-derived CDR1 and CDR2 are SGDLS and YYNGEE. CDR3 length: 14 residues. Between the trimmed V and J ends, which lost 4 bases and 0 bases, there was a span of 9 bases. CDR3 bases: TGTGCCAGCAGCCCGCACCCTAGCACAGATACGCAGTATTTT. The encoded protein is CASSPHPSTDTQYF.

The chain combines TRBV28 with TRBJ1-3, with D uncertain. CDR3 length: 17 residues. Germline CDR1 and CDR2: MDHEN and SYDVKM. The V gene lost 0 bases and the J gene lost 4 bases, with 16 bases spanning the gap. This CDR3 reads CASSLWSIRTPGNTIYF. The CDR3 nucleotides are TGTGCCAGCAGTTTATGGTCGATTCGGACCCCCGGAAACACCATATATTTT.

The rearrangement links TRBV5-4 to TRBJ2-3, with a possible D match to TRBD1 (6 bases). The germline gives CDR1 SGHNT, CDR2 YYREEE (reference sequence). This CDR3 has 17 amino acids. The V and J ends lost 4 bases and 4 bases respectively, with 22 bases between them. The CDR3 DNA follows: TGTGCCAGCAGCCGCGCCCCGACAGGCAACGAGGCAGATACGCAGTATTTT. This gives the protein CASSRAPTGNEADTQYF.

This clone was recorded a few times. V gene TRBV7-3 combines with J gene TRBJ2-1, with D possibly being TRBD1 (5 bases). V was trimmed by 1 base and J by 7 bases, leaving 14 bases between them. The CDR3 runs 15 residues. Germline V gene data show CDR1 as SGHTA and CDR2 as FQGTGA. CDR3 DNA sequence: TGTGCCAGCAGCTTAATACGTCAGGGAAGGAATGAGCAGTTCTTC. Protein: CASSLIRQGRNEQFF. Using reference TRBV7-3 and TRBJ2-1 for the parts outside the CDR3, the full variable domain is GAGVSQTPSNKVTEKGKYVELRCDPISGHTALYWYRQSLGQGPEFLIYFQGTGAADDSGLPNDRFFAVRPEGSVSTLKIQRTERGDSAVYLCASSLIRQGRNEQFFGPGTRLTVL.

The rearrangement links TRBV5-1 to TRBJ2-2, with D perhaps matching TRBD1 (5 bases). V lost 1 base, J lost 7 bases, and 11 bases lay in between. The germline V gene encodes CDR1 SGHRS and CDR2 YFSETQ. CDR3 length: 14 amino acids. CDR3 protein: CASSLMGQYGELFF. The CDR3 DNA sequence: TGCGCCAGCAGCTTGATGGGGCAATACGGGGAGCTGTTTTTT.

This chain links TRBV6-5 with TRBJ1-5; 10 bases map to TRBD1. The CDR3 length is 14 residues. V lost 6 bases, J lost 11 bases, and 10 bases stayed unmatched. The germline gives CDR1 MNHEY, CDR2 SVGAGI. The CDR3 loop is CASRGTGAPGSQHF. The CDR3 region has the DNA TGTGCCAGCAGAGGGACAGGGGCCCCGGGGTCCCAGCATTTT.

As to this clone: Mismatch with germline at one junction end may stem from a read error. This rearrangement joins TRBV3-1 (or the pseudogene TRBV3-2) to TRBJ2-1; D might be TRBD1 or TRBD2, each matching 6 bases. This CDR3 region has 15 residues. Germline CDR1 is LGHDT and CDR2 is YNNKEL (reference sequence). The CDR3: CASSQGGFYYNEQFF. Here the CDR3 DNA reads TGTGCCAGCAGTCAAGGGGGGTTCTATTACAATGAGCAGTTCTTC.

V is TRBV28 and J is TRBJ1-2; TRBD1 matches 7 bases. The V and J ends lost 7 bases and 8 bases, in that order; junction bases with no gene match: 10. This CDR3 spans 13 amino acids. Germline assignment: CDR1 MDHEN and CDR2 SYDVKM. DNA for the CDR3: TGTGCCAGCATTGAACAGGGGAAAAGGGGCTACACCTTC. Its protein is CASIEQGKRGYTF.

The chain carries TRBV15 and TRBJ2-5; 9 nucleotides align to TRBD1. Germline-derived CDR1 and CDR2 are LNHNV and YYDKDF (reference sequence). The CDR3 has 18 residues. V was pared by 0 bases and J by 3 bases, with 11 bases of the junction left unmatched. The CDR3 nucleotides read TGTGCCACCAGCAGAGAACCTTTGAACAGGGGGCGGAAAGAGACCCAGTACTTC. Amino acids: CATSREPLNRGRKETQYF.